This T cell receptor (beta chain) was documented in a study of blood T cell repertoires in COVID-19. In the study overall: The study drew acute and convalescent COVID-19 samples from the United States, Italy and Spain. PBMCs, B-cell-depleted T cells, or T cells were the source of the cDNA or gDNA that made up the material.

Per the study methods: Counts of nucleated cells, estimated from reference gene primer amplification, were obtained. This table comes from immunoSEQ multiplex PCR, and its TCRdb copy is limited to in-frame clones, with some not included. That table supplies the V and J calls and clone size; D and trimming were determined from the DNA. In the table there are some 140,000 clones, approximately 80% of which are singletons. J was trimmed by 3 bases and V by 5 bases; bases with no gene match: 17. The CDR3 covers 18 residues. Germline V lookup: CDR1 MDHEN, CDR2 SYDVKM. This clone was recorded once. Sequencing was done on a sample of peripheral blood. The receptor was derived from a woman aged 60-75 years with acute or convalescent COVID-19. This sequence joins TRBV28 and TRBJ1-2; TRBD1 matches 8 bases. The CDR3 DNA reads TGTGCCAGCAGTCCCTACCGACAGGGGATGATTGAGGACTATGGCTACACCTTC. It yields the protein CASSPYRQGMIEDYGYTF.